Listed below are T cell receptor beta chains from one sample, sequenced in a study of molecular identifiers for immune sequencing clone quantification. Via MiXCR, TCRdb re-called the PCR reads, giving one row per CDR3 protein. The sample yields about half a million distinct CDR3 sequences, over 20% seen once. Sequenced: naive CD8+ T cells from blood, with Jurkat cell RNA spiked in. The receptors originated from a human donor in good health. Some libraries in this study had Jurkat cell RNA spiked in. Both conserved end residues are part of each CDR3. The D gene is left open where the match is weak. Only some rows state a clone size, as once, few, many or a class for expanded clones.

v_gene: TRBV25-1; abundance: many; d_gene: TRBD1; j_gene: TRBJ1-1; CDR3nt: TGTGCCAGCAGTGAAGGACAGGGGCGTACTGAAGCTTTCTTT; CDR3aa: CASSEGQGRTEAFF
v_gene: TRBV20-1; abundance: -; d_gene: TRBD1; j_gene: TRBJ2-3; CDR3nt: TGCAGTGCTAGGACCGGGACAGAATGGTATACGCAGTATTTT; CDR3aa: CSARTGTEWYTQYF
v_gene: TRBV27; abundance: -; d_gene: -; j_gene: TRBJ2-7; CDR3nt: TGTGCCAGCTCTGTGGACCGAGCAGGCGAGCAGTACTTC; CDR3aa: CASSVDRAGEQYF
v_gene: TRBV6-2/TRBV6-3; abundance: many; d_gene: -; j_gene: TRBJ1-6; CDR3nt: TGTGCCAGCAGTTACTTCGAGTCGGGTTCACCCCTCCACTTT; CDR3aa: CASSYFESGSPLHF
v_gene: TRBV30; abundance: few; d_gene: -; j_gene: TRBJ2-7; CDR3nt: TGTGCCTCGCAGCGGGCCTACTCCTACGAGCAGTACTTC; CDR3aa: CASQRAYSYEQYF
v_gene: TRBV9; abundance: -; d_gene: -; j_gene: TRBJ1-3; CDR3nt: TGTGCCAGCAGCCCGGGCCCCCGGCCGGACACCATATATTTT; CDR3aa: CASSPGPRPDTIYF
v_gene: TRBV29-1; abundance: -; d_gene: TRBD1; j_gene: TRBJ1-2; CDR3nt: TGCAGCGCCATAGGGACAGGGGCCGACTATGGCTACACCTTC; CDR3aa: CSAIGTGADYGYTF
v_gene: TRBV4-3; abundance: many; d_gene: -; j_gene: TRBJ2-7; CDR3nt: TGCGCCAGCAGCCAAGGACGCTCGACAGAGTTCTACGAGCAGTACTTC; CDR3aa: CASSQGRSTEFYEQYF
v_gene: TRBV5-4; abundance: many; d_gene: -; j_gene: TRBJ2-7; CDR3nt: TGTGCCAGCAGTTTCGGTCCTTCCGAGCAGTACTTC; CDR3aa: CASSFGPSEQYF
v_gene: TRBV3-1; abundance: few; d_gene: TRBD1; j_gene: TRBJ1-6; CDR3nt: TGTGCCAGCAGCCAGACGAGACAGGGGGTTTCACCCCTCCACTTT; CDR3aa: CASSQTRQGVSPLHF
v_gene: TRBV7-9; abundance: many; d_gene: TRBD1; j_gene: TRBJ1-3; CDR3nt: TGTGCCAGCAGCTTCGGACAGGGAAATCGCTGGGGAAACACCATATATTTT; CDR3aa: CASSFGQGNRWGNTIYF
v_gene: TRBV7-9; abundance: many; d_gene: TRBD2; j_gene: TRBJ2-3; CDR3nt: TGTGCCAGCAGCTCCCCCCTTTCGCGGGAGCGGGATACGCAGTATTTT; CDR3aa: CASSSPLSRERDTQYF
v_gene: TRBV5-4; abundance: -; d_gene: -; j_gene: TRBJ1-6; CDR3nt: TGTGCCAGCAGCTTGTGGACAGTCCACGATTCACCCCTCCACTTT; CDR3aa: CASSLWTVHDSPLHF
v_gene: TRBV9; abundance: few; d_gene: -; j_gene: TRBJ1-1; CDR3nt: TGTGCCAGCAGCGCACCTCCCCACCTCGCCATGGAGACTGAAGCTTTCTTT; CDR3aa: CASSAPPHLAMETEAFF
v_gene: TRBV5-1; abundance: few; d_gene: TRBD2; j_gene: TRBJ2-7; CDR3nt: TGCGCCAGCAGTCCGGGGACTAGCGGATATTACGAGCAGTACTTC; CDR3aa: CASSPGTSGYYEQYF
v_gene: TRBV27; abundance: many; d_gene: -; j_gene: TRBJ2-1; CDR3nt: TGTGCCAGTCGTTCCTCTGCCCGGGGGTGGGCCGGCAATGAGCAGTTCTTC; CDR3aa: CASRSSARGWAGNEQFF
v_gene: TRBV30; abundance: once; d_gene: -; j_gene: TRBJ2-4; CDR3nt: TGTGCCTGGAGTCTAGTGGCGGAGTCCCTGGGGGCCAAAAACATTCAGTACTTC; CDR3aa: CAWSLVAESLGAKNIQYF
v_gene: TRBV7-9; abundance: many; d_gene: -; j_gene: TRBJ2-7; CDR3nt: TGTGCCAGCAGCCCCCAAGGGGGACCCGGGGAGCAGTACTTC; CDR3aa: CASSPQGGPGEQYF
v_gene: TRBV7-7; abundance: -; d_gene: -; j_gene: TRBJ1-5; CDR3nt: TGTGCCAGCAGCTTAGGGACTAGCGGGCGCACAGATACGCAGCATTTT; CDR3aa: CASSLGTSGRTDTQHF
v_gene: TRBV7-9; abundance: few; d_gene: -; j_gene: TRBJ1-1; CDR3nt: TGTGCCAGCACCCGGGCAGCAGGGGTTGGGGCTTTCTTT; CDR3aa: CASTRAAGVGAFF
v_gene: TRBV2; abundance: -; d_gene: TRBD1; j_gene: TRBJ2-7; CDR3nt: TGTGCCAGCAGTCAGGACAGGGGGCTGGACGAGCAGTACTTC; CDR3aa: CASSQDRGLDEQYF
v_gene: TRBV12-3/TRBV12-4; abundance: many; d_gene: -; j_gene: TRBJ2-6; CDR3nt: TGTGCCAGCAGCGCCTCTGGCTCTGGGGCCAACGTCCTGACTTTC; CDR3aa: CASSASGSGANVLTF